Below, 18 T cell receptor beta chains from the same sample are listed, as sequenced in a study of CD8+ T cells in alopecia areata. Investigators isolated RNA and reverse transcribed it into cDNA to act as the sequencing template. Generated by immunoSEQ multiplex PCR, the TCRdb table keeps only in-frame clones and is missing some. In the table there are over 100,000 clones, 50% to 55% of which are singletons. Treatment in this sample: oral pan-JAK inhibitor, 5-10 mg twice daily. Material: CD4+ T cells sorted from blood, obtained at week 4, from a patient treated with tofacitinib. These receptor sequences come from a human donor with alopecia areata.

V is TRBV25-1 and J is TRBJ1-1; no clear D. V lost 5 bases and J 1 base, leaving 17 bases between the germline ends. This CDR3 region has 16 residues. Germline CDR1 is MGHDK and CDR2 is SYGVNS. The CDR3 coding sequence is TGTGCCAGCAGTCCTAAGCGAACCTCCAGGAACACTGAAGCTTTCTTT. It specifies CASSPKRTSRNTEAFF. The full variable domain, in which reference TRBV25-1 and TRBJ1-1 provide the parts outside the CDR3, is EADIYQTPRYLVIGTGKKITLECSQTMGHDKMYWYQQDPGMELHLIHYSYGVNSTEKGDLSSESTVSRIRTEHFPLTLESARPSHTSQYLCASSPKRTSRNTEAFFGQGTRLTVV.

CDR3: CSVVVAYEQYF. The CDR3, as DNA: TGCAGCGTTGTGGTGGCCTACGAGCAGTACTTC. This chain connects TRBV29-1 to TRBJ2-7; D is uncertain. The length of the CDR3 is 11 residues. Germline V gives CDR1 SQVTM, CDR2 ANQGSEA. Trimming shortened V by 4 bases and J by 2 bases, and 6 bases separated the two germline ends.

The chain links TRBV7-9 to TRBJ1-5; the D gene is possibly TRBD1 (6 bases). The CDR3 covers 17 residues. Looked up from germline, CDR1 is SEHNR and CDR2 is FQNEAQ (reference sequence). V lost 5 bases and J lost 0, with 17 bases in between. The CDR3 loop is CASSPSRGGNSNQPQHF. CDR3 DNA sequence: TGTGCCAGCAGCCCGAGTCGAGGGGGGAATAGCAATCAGCCCCAGCATTTT.

CDR3 protein: CASSSSWGTGNYGYTF. The DNA of the CDR3 is TGTGCCAGCAGCTCAAGTTGGGGGACAGGGAACTATGGCTACACCTTC. This chain joins TRBV7-8 and TRBJ1-2; TRBD1 agrees at 9 bases. CDR1 and CDR2 from the germline V gene are SGHVS and FQNEAQ. V shed 4 bases and J 2 bases; nucleotides not matched to a gene: 8. This CDR3 is built from 16 residues.

J is TRBJ2-3 and V is TRBV30; TRBD2 is a possible D gene (7 bases). Between the trimmed V and J ends, which lost 3 bases and 5 bases, there was a span of 15 bases. Germline V lookup: CDR1 GTSNPN, CDR2 SVGIG (reference sequence). The CDR3 runs 14 residues. The CDR3 nucleotides read TGTGCCTGGAGGGCGGGGGCTGGGGGAGATACGCAGTATTTT. This gives the protein CAWRAGAGGDTQYF.

The rearrangement uses TRBV9 and TRBJ2-1; D unresolved. The CDR3 covers 15 residues. Germline V gene lookup returns CDR1 SGDLS and CDR2 YYNGEE. Trimming stripped 3 bases from V and 5 bases from J, with 15 bases between. CDR3 bases: TGTGCCAGCAGCGGATCCCAGATGAACCACAATGAGCAGTTCTTC. It yields the protein CASSGSQMNHNEQFF.

The V gene is TRBV29-1, the J gene TRBJ1-5, with D tentatively TRBD1 (6 bases). V was cut by 0 bases and J by 13 bases, with 10 bases left in between. The germline V gene encodes CDR1 SQVTM and CDR2 ANQGSEA. The CDR3 consists of 11 residues. The CDR3 DNA sequence: TGCAGCGTTGAAGATCTGGGGACACAGCATTTT. Translating it yields CSVEDLGTQHF.

The J gene is TRBJ1-2, the V gene TRBV5-1, with D uncertain. CDR1 is SGHRS, CDR2 YFSETQ, per germline. The CDR3 totals 13 residues. The V end was cut by 2 bases, the J end by 8 bases, with 13 bases between. CDR3 in amino acids: CASSLQNQAGYTF. In DNA form, the CDR3 reads TGCGCCAGCAGCTTACAGAACCAAGCGGGCTACACCTTC. Together with reference TRBV5-1 and TRBJ1-2, the CDR3 gives the full variable domain: KAGVTQTPRYLIKTRGQQVTLSCSPISGHRSVSWYQQTPGQGLQFLFEYFSETQRNKGNFPGRFSGRQFSNSRSEMNVSTLELGDSALYLCASSLQNQAGYTFGSGTRLTVV.

The chain is built from TRBV15 and TRBJ2-1; no clear D gene. Germline V gene lookup returns CDR1 LNHNV and CDR2 YYDKDF (reference sequence). Trimming took off 0 bases at V and 5 bases at J, with 14 bases between the two ends. The CDR3 is 16 amino acids. The chain's CDR3 is CATSRDSTIMNNEQFF. For the CDR3, the DNA is TGTGCCACCAGCAGAGACTCCACCATAATGAACAATGAGCAGTTCTTC.

Only a few counts were recorded for this clone. The gene calls are TRBV29-1 and TRBJ1-1; D may be TRBD1 (5 bases). V shed 2 bases and J shed 4 bases, with 17 bases lying between them. The CDR3 length is 15 residues. Germline V gives CDR1 SQVTM, CDR2 ANQGSEA. The CDR3 sequence is CSVEYFSRGGTEAFF. As DNA, the CDR3 is TGCAGCGTTGAATATTTTTCGAGGGGAGGCACTGAAGCTTTCTTT.

This chain links TRBV28 with TRBJ2-5, with unresolved D. The length of the CDR3 is 12 residues. The V gene's germline CDR1 is MDHEN and CDR2 SYDVKM. Trimming took off 3 bases at V and 5 bases at J, with 7 bases between the two ends. The CDR3 region is CASSLIGETQYF. In DNA form, the CDR3 reads TGTGCCAGCAGTTTGATTGGGGAGACCCAGTACTTC.

The rearrangement joins TRBV4-2 to TRBJ2-1; D remains ambiguous. Per germline, CDR1 LGHNA and CDR2 YNFKEQ. The CDR3 loop spans 13 amino acids. Trimming took 1 base from V and 5 from J, leaving 6 bases between them. CDR3 in amino acids: CASSQAVNNEQFF. The CDR3 DNA follows: TGTGCCAGCAGCCAAGCGGTCAACAATGAGCAGTTCTTC.

V is TRBV27 and J is TRBJ2-7, with TRBD2 as a possible D gene (5 bases). Deletions cut 2 bases from V and 6 bases from J, with 11 bases between. This CDR3 has 13 residues. In germline, CDR1 is MNHEY, CDR2 SMNVEV (reference sequence). The CDR3 DNA sequence: TGTGCCAGCAGTTTAAATCGGGATTTCGAGCAGTACTTC. This gives the protein CASSLNRDFEQYF.

This chain connects TRBV13 to TRBJ2-7; D is perhaps TRBD2 (7 bases). The CDR3 is 16 residues long. In germline, CDR1 is PRHDT, CDR2 FYEKMQ (reference sequence). The V and J ends lost 0 bases and 2 bases respectively, with 14 bases between them. CDR3 nucleotide sequence: TGTGCCAGCAGCTTAGGCAACGGGGGGCAGCCCTACGAGCAGTACTTC. Residues: CASSLGNGGQPYEQYF.

The chain employs TRBV23-1 and TRBJ1-5, with 8 bases matching TRBD1. TRBV23-1 has ORF status, its function being uncertain. The trim removed 2 bases at V and 2 bases at J, leaving 8 bases unmatched. The CDR3 spans 17 residues. The CDR3 region has the DNA TGCGCCAGCAGTCAAGGACAGGGAATAGCTCGCAATCAGCCCCAGCATTTT. This translates into CASSQGQGIARNQPQHF.

V gene TRBV6-5 combines with J gene TRBJ2-4; perhaps TRBD1 as D (6 bases). The V end was cut by 6 bases, the J end by 1 base, with 10 bases between. This CDR3 has 14 amino acids. Germline CDR1 MNHEY, CDR2 SVGAGI. CDR3 sequence: CASSPTGAKNIQYF. In DNA form, the CDR3 reads TGTGCCAGCAGCCCAACAGGGGCCAAAAACATTCAGTACTTC.

This sequence joins TRBV2 and TRBJ1-5; no clear D gene. The CDR3 is made up of 15 amino acids. Trimming took off 10 bases at V and 7 bases at J, with 23 bases between the two ends. Germline V gene data show CDR1 as SNHLY and CDR2 as FYNNEI. Here the CDR3 reads CATQDGPGREQPQHF. As DNA, the CDR3 is TGTGCCACCCAGGATGGGCCTGGGAGAGAACAGCCCCAGCATTTT.

The gene calls are TRBV29-1 and TRBJ2-6; D is perhaps TRBD1 (6 bases). The germline V gene has CDR1 SQVTM and CDR2 ANQGSEA. The V end was cut by 4 bases, the J end by 2 bases, with 12 bases between. This CDR3 is 15 amino acids long. The chain's CDR3 is CSVGSGGAGANVLTF. Written as DNA, the CDR3 is TGCAGCGTTGGTTCTGGGGGCGCTGGGGCCAACGTCCTGACTTTC.